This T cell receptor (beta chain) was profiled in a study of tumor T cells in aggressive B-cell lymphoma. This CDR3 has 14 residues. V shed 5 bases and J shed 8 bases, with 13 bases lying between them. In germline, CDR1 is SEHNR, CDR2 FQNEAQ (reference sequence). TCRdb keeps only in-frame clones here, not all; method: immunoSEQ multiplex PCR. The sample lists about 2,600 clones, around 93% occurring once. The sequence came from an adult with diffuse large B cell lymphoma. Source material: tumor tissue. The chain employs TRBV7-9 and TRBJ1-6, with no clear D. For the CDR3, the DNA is TGTGCCAGCAGCACGCCGGGAGCCGATTCACCCCTCCACTTT. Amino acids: CASSTPGADSPLHF.